Following are 19 T cell receptor beta chains from one sample sequenced in a study of T cell responses to AZD1222 COVID-19 vaccine. Sequenced by immunoSEQ multiplex PCR; TCRdb stores in-frame clones only, minus some. The table has under 150,000 clones, over 75% seen once; the top ten hold roughly 3.1%. Sequencing used peripheral blood, obtained on day 0 of AZD1222 vaccination. The receptor set was obtained from an adult in good health.

The rearrangement uses TRBV5-1 and TRBJ2-3; TRBD2 matches 12 bases. J lost 3 bases, V lost 0 bases, and 11 bases had no gene match. This CDR3 region has 19 residues. Germline V gene sequence: CDR1 SGHRS, CDR2 YFSETQ. In nucleotides, the CDR3 is TGCGCCAGCAGCTTGGGAACTAGCGGGGGGAACCCGCCTACAGATACGCAGTATTTT. Its translation: CASSLGTSGGNPPTDTQYF.

The sample holds one count of this clone. The sample carries other DNA sequences with the same CDR3. The rearrangement links TRBV18 to TRBJ2-2; the D is unclear. Germline-derived CDR1 and CDR2 are KGHSH and LQKENI. This CDR3 is built from 12 residues. Trimming took 0 bases from V and 5 from J, leaving 1 base between them. For the CDR3, the DNA is TGTGCCAGCTCACCACCGACCGGGGAGCTGTTTTTT. It encodes CASSPPTGELFF.

CDR3 nucleotide sequence: TGTGCCAGCAGTCCGTGGACAGGGCCGAACACTGAAGCTTTCTTT. Translating it yields CASSPWTGPNTEAFF. The J gene is TRBJ1-1, the V gene TRBV2, with TRBD1 matching over 8 bases. The V segment lost 5 bases and the J segment 1 base; nucleotides outside the gene matches: 6. Germline values: CDR1 SNHLY, CDR2 FYNNEI. This CDR3 is built from 15 residues.

The chain is built from TRBV7-9 and TRBJ1-3; 8 nucleotides line up with TRBD1. The length of the CDR3 is 14 residues. The V segment lost 4 bases and the J segment 4 bases; nucleotides outside the gene matches: 3. The germline CDR1 and CDR2 sequences are SEHNR and FQNEAQ (reference sequence). The CDR3: CASSSDRGGNTIYF. CDR3 DNA sequence: TGTGCCAGCAGCTCCGACAGGGGAGGAAACACCATATATTTT.

V is TRBV2 and J is TRBJ2-6; D gene unclear. Germline-derived CDR1 and CDR2 are SNHLY and FYNNEI. The V and J ends lost 4 bases and 0 bases respectively, with 7 bases between them. This CDR3 has 15 amino acids. CDR3 nucleotide sequence: TGTGCCAGCAGTGGACGTCTCTCTGGGGCCAACGTCCTGACTTTC. The encoded protein is CASSGRLSGANVLTF.

The chain recombines TRBV27 with TRBJ1-2; D might be TRBD1 (5 bases). The CDR3 totals 14 residues. The V gene lost 2 bases and the J gene lost 4 bases, with 11 bases spanning the gap. In germline, CDR1 is MNHEY, CDR2 SMNVEV (reference sequence). CDR3 region: CASSLRGAPYGYTF. CDR3 coding DNA: TGTGCCAGCAGTTTACGAGGGGCCCCCTATGGCTACACCTTC.

The chain uses TRBV2 and TRBJ1-6, with a possible D match to TRBD1 (6 bases). This CDR3 has 14 amino acids. V lost 11 bases and J lost 9, with 20 bases in between. Germline CDR1 is SNHLY and CDR2 is FYNNEI. CDR3 protein: CAREMAGDGSPLHF. CDR3 DNA: TGTGCCCGGGAGATGGCAGGGGACGGTTCACCCCTCCACTTT.

The rearrangement links TRBV7-2 to TRBJ2-1; D is unresolved. The CDR3 totals 10 residues. CDR1 SGHTA and CDR2 FQGNSA come from the germline V gene. The V end was cut by 5 bases, the J end by 8 bases, with 4 bases between. The CDR3 spells CASSRYEQFF. The DNA for the CDR3 is TGTGCCAGCAGCAGATATGAGCAGTTCTTC.

This chain links TRBV5-1 with TRBJ2-1; 7 bases map to TRBD2. Germline-derived CDR1 and CDR2 are SGHRS and YFSETQ. This CDR3 is 15 amino acids long. V was clipped by 0 bases and J by 8 bases; unmatched bases: 8. CDR3 DNA: TGCGCCAGCAGCTTGGAGGCTAGCGGCTGGGATGAGCAGTTCTTC. The encoded protein is CASSLEASGWDEQFF.

The chain is built from TRBV11-3 and TRBJ2-1; a possible D gene is TRBD1 (6 bases). Germline V lookup: CDR1 SGHNT, CDR2 YENEEA. CDR3 size: 17 residues. The germline V and J ends were trimmed by 0 bases and 1 base, with 13 bases remaining between them. The CDR3 sequence: CASSLDIGTPSYNEQFF. CDR3 bases: TGTGCCAGCAGCTTAGATATCGGGACACCGTCCTACAATGAGCAGTTCTTC. The whole variable domain, filled in from reference TRBV11-3 and TRBJ2-1, reads EAGVVQSPRYKIIEKKQPVAFWCNPISGHNTLYWYLQNLGQGPELLIRYENEEAVDDSQLPKDRFSAERLKGVDSTLKIQPAELGDSAVYLCASSLDIGTPSYNEQFFGPGTRLTVL.

This clone was observed a handful of times. The chain couples TRBV9 to TRBJ2-7; tentatively, D is TRBD2 (6 bases). V was shortened by 4 bases and J by 8 bases, with 13 bases between the two germline ends. Germline CDR1 SGDLS, CDR2 YYNGEE. The CDR3 extends over 12 amino acids. The CDR3 is CASSPRGIKQYF. CDR3 DNA sequence: TGTGCCAGCAGCCCCCGGGGGATCAAGCAGTACTTC.

V gene TRBV5-1 combines with J gene TRBJ1-1, with 7 nucleotides matching TRBD1. The CDR3 sequence is 14 residues long. The ends lost 2 bases at V and 7 bases at J; junction bases unmatched: 8. From germline, CDR1 is SGHRS and CDR2 YFSETQ. CDR3 in DNA: TGCGCCAGCAGCTTCCGGGACAGTAACTTTGAAGCTTTCTTT. The encoded protein is CASSFRDSNFEAFF.

V usage is TRBV7-2 and J usage is TRBJ2-1; 11 nucleotides match TRBD2. With V trimmed by 5 bases and J by 0 bases, 0 bases remained unmatched. The CDR3 sequence is 15 residues long. Per the germline V gene, CDR1 is SGHTA and CDR2 is FQGNSA. CDR3 coding DNA: TGTGCCAGCAGCGGGACTAGCGGCTCCTACAATGAGCAGTTCTTC. Protein product: CASSGTSGSYNEQFF.

The CDR3 DNA reads as TGTGCCAGCAGCCAAGTTCGCTCGATCGCTTCCTACGAGCAGTACTTC. Amino acids: CASSQVRSIASYEQYF. This rearrangement joins TRBV3-1 (or the pseudogene TRBV3-2) to TRBJ2-7; D remains unclear. The CDR3 sequence is 16 residues long. V was clipped by 1 base and J by 1 base, with 14 bases between them. Germline loops: CDR1 LGHDT, CDR2 YNNKEL (reference sequence).

The chain couples TRBV7-3 to TRBJ2-1; 9 bases align to TRBD2. J gave up 4 bases and V 2 bases, and 3 bases lay outside the gene matches. CDR1 and CDR2 from the germline V gene are SGHTA and FQGTGA. This CDR3 contains 15 residues. The DNA for the CDR3 is TGTGCCAGCAGCTTAGTACTAGCGGGTTACAATGAGCAGTTCTTC. Translating it yields CASSLVLAGYNEQFF.

V gene TRBV18 combines with J gene TRBJ2-7; 10 bases fit TRBD2. J was trimmed by 0 bases and V by 3 bases; bases with no gene match: 11. The CDR3 covers 18 residues. Germline V gene data show CDR1 as KGHSH and CDR2 as LQKENI. CDR3 in DNA: TGTGCCAGCTCACCCCGGGGTAGCGGGGGGCCTATCTCCTACGAGCAGTACTTC. This translates into CASSPRGSGGPISYEQYF.

CDR3 protein: CASSAFPRDRELYGYTF. DNA for the CDR3: TGTGCCAGCAGCGCCTTCCCCCGGGACAGGGAGTTGTATGGCTACACCTTC. This chain uses TRBV7-2 with TRBJ1-2, with 9 bases fitting TRBD1. Germline loops: CDR1 SGHTA, CDR2 FQGNSA. The CDR3 spans 17 residues. V dropped 5 bases and J dropped 5; count of bases not matched to a gene: 15. The full variable domain, in which reference TRBV7-2 and TRBJ1-2 provide the parts outside the CDR3, is GAGVSQSPSNKVTEKGKDVELRCDPISGHTALYWYRQSLGQGLEFLIYFQGNSAPDKSGLPSDRFSAERTGGSVSTLTIQRTQQEDSAVYLCASSAFPRDRELYGYTFGSGTRLTVV.

V gene TRBV19 combines with J gene TRBJ2-1; 7 positions agree with TRBD2. V lost 9 bases and J lost 0; bases outside the gene matches: 8. CDR3 size: 15 residues. CDR1 is LNHDA, CDR2 SQIVND, per germline (reference sequence). This CDR3 reads CASRPGTTSYNEQFF. The CDR3 region has the DNA TGTGCCAGCAGGCCCGGGACTACCTCCTACAATGAGCAGTTCTTC.

The chain joins TRBV5-6 to TRBJ2-3, with 10 bases aligning to TRBD2. Germline V gives CDR1 SGHDT, CDR2 YYEEEE. Trimming cost V 3 bases and J 0 bases; bases outside gene matches: 4. CDR3 length: 16 amino acids. In nucleotides, the CDR3 is TGTGCCAGCAGCTCCCGGACTAGCGGTAGCACAGATACGCAGTATTTT. Translating gives CASSSRTSGSTDTQYF.